Included here is one T cell receptor beta chain sequence, with context. Other DNA sequences of this sample code for an identical CDR3. Original processing methods: Using reference gene primer amplification, nucleated cell counts were estimated. Only in-frame clones appear in the TCRdb table, and some are missing; sequencing was by immunoSEQ multiplex PCR. V and J calls plus clone size are reproduced from that table; the DNA served to infer D and trimming. The sample lists around 200,000 clones, around 85% seen once, with approximately 9.8% in the top ten. The data were taken from a study of blood T cell repertoires in COVID-19. In the study overall: Samples representing acute and convalescent COVID-19 were sourced from the United States, Italy and Spain. Nucleic acid was either cDNA or gDNA, and it came from T cells, B-cell-depleted T cells, or PBMCs.

This TCR was sampled from a woman aged 80 or over with acute or convalescent COVID-19. The sequenced sample consisted of peripheral blood.

This CDR3 reads CASSHRTGLYNSPLHF. For the CDR3, the DNA is TGTGCCAGCAGCCACCGGACAGGGCTTTATAATTCACCCCTCCACTTT. The genes are TRBV3-1 (or the pseudogene TRBV3-2) and TRBJ1-6; 8 nucleotides agree with TRBD1. Germline CDR1 is LGHDT and CDR2 is YNNKEL (reference sequence). V shed 3 bases, J shed 4 bases, and the junction held 5 bases outside the gene matches. The CDR3 loop spans 16 amino acids.